Listed here are 20 T cell receptor beta chains from one sample, sequenced in a study of Tregs in tolerant kidney transplant recipients. Profiled with immunoSEQ multiplex PCR; TCRdb holds only in-frame clones, not every one. This sample has around 98,000 clones, with roughly 93% found just once. The specimen was CD4+ T cells from blood, collected before the transplant. These TCRs come from a human donor who received a combined kidney and bone marrow transplant.

The chain has TRBV11-3 and TRBJ2-7; TRBD2 agrees at 8 bases. Germline assignment: CDR1 SGHNT and CDR2 YENEEA. V lost 5 bases, J lost 1 base, and 7 bases stayed unmatched. CDR3 size: 15 residues. This chain's CDR3 is CASSKLAELSYEQYF. The CDR3 nucleotides are TGTGCCAGCAGCAAACTAGCGGAACTATCCTACGAGCAGTACTTC. Supplemented by reference TRBV11-3 and TRBJ2-7, the full variable domain reads EAGVVQSPRYKIIEKKQPVAFWCNPISGHNTLYWYLQNLGQGPELLIRYENEEAVDDSQLPKDRFSAERLKGVDSTLKIQPAELGDSAVYLCASSKLAELSYEQYFGPGTRLTVT.

V and J are TRBV5-1 and TRBJ2-7, with 9 nucleotides matching TRBD1. V dropped 2 bases and J dropped 4; count of bases not matched to a gene: 4. Germline-derived CDR1 and CDR2 are SGHRS and YFSETQ. The CDR3 runs to 14 residues. CDR3 bases: TGCGCCAGCAGCTTTGGGACAGGGAGGTACGAGCAGTACTTC. Its translation is CASSFGTGRYEQYF.

The chain combines TRBV19 with TRBJ2-3, with TRBD2 identical over 14 bases. CDR1 and CDR2 from the germline V gene are LNHDA and SQIVND (reference sequence). The CDR3 has 17 amino acids. The V gene end was trimmed by 5 bases and the J gene end by 4 bases; junction bases not matched to a gene: 8. The CDR3: CASSPNRLAGGADTQYF. The DNA for the CDR3 is TGTGCCAGTAGTCCGAACCGACTAGCGGGGGGGGCAGATACGCAGTATTTT.

The V call is TRBV6-5, the J call TRBJ1-4; TRBD1 agrees at 8 bases. The V gene's germline CDR1 is MNHEY and CDR2 SVGAGI. There are 15 residues in the CDR3. Unmatched junction bases numbered 5, after V lost 5 bases and J lost 3 bases. Here the CDR3 DNA reads TGTGCCAGCAGTGCATACAGGGGGGCTAATGAAAAACTGTTTTTT. Protein sequence: CASSAYRGANEKLFF.

The chain employs TRBV2 and TRBJ2-3; 13 bases fit TRBD2. The CDR3 has 15 amino acids. Trimming took 6 bases from V and 5 from J; bases not matched to a gene: 5. Per the germline V gene, CDR1 is SNHLY and CDR2 is FYNNEI. The CDR3 DNA reads TGTGCCAGCAGACGGACTAGCGGGGGTGGAGATACGCAGTATTTT. Its protein product is CASRRTSGGGDTQYF.

The chain carries TRBV4-1 and TRBJ2-1, with TRBD2 matching over 13 bases. The CDR3 sequence is 18 residues long. Trimming removed 4 bases from V and 3 bases from J; junction bases left unmatched: 9. Per the germline V gene, CDR1 is MGHRA and CDR2 is YSYEKL. CDR3 DNA sequence: TGCGCCAGCAGCCTCACCTCGACTAGCGGGGGGTACTACAATGAGCAGTTCTTC. Its protein is CASSLTSTSGGYYNEQFF.

The chain combines TRBV5-5 with TRBJ1-2, with 7 positions matching TRBD1. With 4 bases clipped from V and 2 bases from J, the junction kept 2 bases outside the gene matches. The CDR3 runs to 13 residues. Germline-derived CDR1 and CDR2 are SGHKS and YYEKEE (reference sequence). CDR3 protein: CASSGTVNYGYTF. The DNA of the CDR3 is TGTGCCAGCAGCGGGACAGTAAACTATGGCTACACCTTC.

About this clone: This CDR3 is also generated by other DNA sequences in the sample. This chain links TRBV6-5 with TRBJ1-3; no clear D. Germline V gene sequence: CDR1 MNHEY, CDR2 SVGAGI. The CDR3 is 15 amino acids. V was trimmed by 2 bases and J by 5 bases, leaving 13 bases between them. CDR3 in DNA: TGTGCCAGCAGTTACGGTCTGGCTTCAAGAAACACCATATATTTT. It yields the protein CASSYGLASRNTIYF.

For the CDR3, the DNA is TGCGCCAGCAGCTTGCAGCGTCCAGACGCCGGGGAGCTGTTTTTT. Protein product: CASSLQRPDAGELFF. The chain combines TRBV5-1 with TRBJ2-2; D remains ambiguous. The V end was cut by 1 base, the J end by 6 bases, with 13 bases between. Looked up from germline, CDR1 is SGHRS and CDR2 is YFSETQ. This CDR3 contains 15 residues.

V is TRBV5-8 and J is TRBJ2-3, with D tentatively TRBD2 (5 bases). V was shortened by 0 bases and J by 6 bases, with 5 bases between the two germline ends. Germline V CDR1 and CDR2: SGHTS, YDEGEE. There are 12 residues in the CDR3. In DNA form, the CDR3 reads TGTGCCAGCAGCTTGGGCGGGGATACGCAGTATTTT. Protein product: CASSLGGDTQYF.

V is TRBV5-4 and J is TRBJ1-3; 11 positions agree with TRBD1. The trim removed 4 bases at V and 2 bases at J, leaving 2 bases unmatched. Germline loops: CDR1 SGHNT, CDR2 YYREEE (reference sequence). The CDR3 extends over 15 amino acids. The CDR3 bases are TGTGCCAGCAGCAGGACAGGGGGCACTGGAAACACCATATATTTT. This gives the protein CASSRTGGTGNTIYF.

The chain links TRBV6-6 to TRBJ1-2; a possible D gene is TRBD1 (6 bases). The V gene lost 9 bases and the J gene lost 8 bases, with 16 bases spanning the gap. The length of the CDR3 is 12 residues. Germline V CDR1 and CDR2: MNHNY, SVGAGI (reference sequence). The CDR3 loop is CASWVYRDGYTF. CDR3 bases: TGTGCCAGTTGGGTTTACAGGGACGGCTACACCTTC.

The chain has TRBV18 and TRBJ1-1; no firm D call. Germline loops: CDR1 KGHSH, CDR2 LQKENI. Trimming took off 5 bases at V and 0 bases at J, with 10 bases between the two ends. The CDR3 spans 14 residues. Written as DNA, the CDR3 is TGTGCCAGCTCAGAGGGAGGACTGAACACTGAAGCTTTCTTT. This encodes CASSEGGLNTEAFF.

Only one count was recorded for this clone. The genes are TRBV11-2 and TRBJ1-3; D perhaps matches TRBD1 (6 bases). The CDR3 has 17 amino acids. V was clipped by 4 bases and J by 2 bases, with 18 bases between them. The germline V gene encodes CDR1 SGHAT and CDR2 FQNNGV. The CDR3 bases are TGTGCCAGCAGCTCCTACCCGGCAGGGGCAACTGGAAACACCATATATTTT. Translated, it gives CASSSYPAGATGNTIYF. Looking up the rest from reference TRBV11-2 and TRBJ1-3 gives the full variable domain: EAGVAQSPRYKIIEKRQSVAFWCNPISGHATLYWYQQILGQGPKLLIQFQNNGVVDDSQLPKDRFSAERLKGVDSTLKIQPAKLEDSAVYLCASSSYPAGATGNTIYFGEGSWLTVV.

Concerning this clone itself: The identical CDR3 is also encoded by other nucleotide sequences in the sample. V is TRBV18 and J is TRBJ2-1, with 9 bases lining up with TRBD1. V lost 6 bases, J lost 4 bases, and 7 bases stayed unmatched. From germline, CDR1 is KGHSH and CDR2 LQKENI. The CDR3 has 15 amino acids. CDR3 sequence reads: CASSPGTGTYNEQFF. For the CDR3, the DNA is TGTGCCAGCTCTCCCGGGACAGGGACATACAATGAGCAGTTCTTC.

The chain recombines TRBV5-4 with TRBJ2-1; 7 nucleotides match TRBD1. The V gene's germline CDR1 is SGHNT and CDR2 YYREEE (reference sequence). Unmatched junction bases numbered 9, after V lost 4 bases and J lost 8 bases. CDR3 length equals 14 residues. This CDR3 is CASSPWTGSYEQFF. In DNA form, the CDR3 reads TGTGCCAGCAGCCCCTGGACAGGTTCGTATGAGCAGTTCTTC.

The CDR3 coding sequence is TGCGCCAGCAGCTTGGTCTCAGGCACCGGGGAGCTGTTTTTT. Protein product: CASSLVSGTGELFF. The chain joins TRBV5-1 to TRBJ2-2, with unresolved D. The CDR3 extends over 14 amino acids. Trimming stripped 0 bases from V and 4 bases from J, with 7 bases between. Germline V gene data show CDR1 as SGHRS and CDR2 as YFSETQ.

The chain is built from TRBV4-3 and TRBJ1-2, with TRBD1 identical over 7 bases. Per germline, CDR1 LGHNA and CDR2 YSLEER. The CDR3 spans 14 residues. V lost 0 bases to trimming and J lost 8 bases; unmatched junction nucleotides: 6. CDR3 sequence reads: CASSQDHRGGGYTF. The DNA of the CDR3 is TGCGCCAGCAGCCAAGATCACAGGGGTGGCGGCTACACCTTC.

The rearrangement joins TRBV18 to TRBJ1-2, with a possible D match to TRBD1 (5 bases). CDR3 size: 13 residues. CDR1 is KGHSH, CDR2 LQKENI, per germline. Trimming pared 3 bases from V and 6 bases from J, leaving 11 bases between. The CDR3 here is CASSPSGGDGYTF. CDR3 DNA: TGTGCCAGCTCACCGTCGGGGGGAGATGGCTACACCTTC.

The V call is TRBV7-3, the J call TRBJ2-2, with 9 bases fitting TRBD1. Per the germline V gene, CDR1 is SGHTA and CDR2 is FQGTGA. Trimming cost V 3 bases and J 5 bases; bases outside gene matches: 7. The CDR3 has 16 residues. This CDR3 reads CASSLSGTGITGELFF. CDR3 nucleotides: TGTGCCAGCAGCTTGTCCGGGACAGGGATAACCGGGGAGCTGTTTTTT.